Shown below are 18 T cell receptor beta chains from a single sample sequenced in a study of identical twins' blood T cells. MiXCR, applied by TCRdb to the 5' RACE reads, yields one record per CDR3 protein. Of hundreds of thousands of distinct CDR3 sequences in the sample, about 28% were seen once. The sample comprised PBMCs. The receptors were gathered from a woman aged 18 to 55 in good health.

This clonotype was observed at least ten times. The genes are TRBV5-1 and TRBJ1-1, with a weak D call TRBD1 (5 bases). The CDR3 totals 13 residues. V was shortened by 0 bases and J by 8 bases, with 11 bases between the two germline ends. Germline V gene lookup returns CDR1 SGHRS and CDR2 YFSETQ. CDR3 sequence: CASSLEGDPEAFF. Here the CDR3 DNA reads TGCGCCAGCAGCTTGGAAGGGGACCCAGAAGCTTTCTTT. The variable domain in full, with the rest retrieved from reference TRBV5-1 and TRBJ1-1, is KAGVTQTPRYLIKTRGQQVTLSCSPISGHRSVSWYQQTPGQGLQFLFEYFSETQRNKGNFPGRFSGRQFSNSRSEMNVSTLELGDSALYLCASSLEGDPEAFFGQGTRLTVV.

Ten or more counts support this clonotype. The CDR3 nucleotides read TGTGCCAGCAGTTACGAGGCAGGGGGTAGGGCCCAGCATTTT. It yields the protein CASSYEAGGRAQHF. The genes are TRBV6-5 and TRBJ1-5; 7 nucleotides line up with TRBD1. Germline-derived CDR1 and CDR2 are MNHEY and SVGAGI. The CDR3 contains 14 residues. The trim removed 2 bases at V and 11 bases at J, leaving 9 bases unmatched.

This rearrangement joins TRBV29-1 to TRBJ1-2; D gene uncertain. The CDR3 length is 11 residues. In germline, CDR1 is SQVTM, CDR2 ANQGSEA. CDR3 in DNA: TGCACCCTGGAGGAGACGGGAGGCTACACCTTC. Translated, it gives CTLEETGGYTF.

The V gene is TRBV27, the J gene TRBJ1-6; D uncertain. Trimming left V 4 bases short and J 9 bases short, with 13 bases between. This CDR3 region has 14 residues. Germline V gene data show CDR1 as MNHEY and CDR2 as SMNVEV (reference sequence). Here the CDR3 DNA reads TGTGCCAGCAGTTCTGCAAGACTAGGTTCACCCCTCCACTTT. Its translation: CASSSARLGSPLHF.

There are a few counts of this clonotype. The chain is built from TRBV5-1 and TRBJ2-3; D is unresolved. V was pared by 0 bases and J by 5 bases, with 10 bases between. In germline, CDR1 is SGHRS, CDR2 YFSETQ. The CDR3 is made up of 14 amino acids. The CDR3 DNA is TGCGCCAGCAGCTTGGCGGACCGCGGAGATACGCAGTATTTT. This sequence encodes CASSLADRGDTQYF. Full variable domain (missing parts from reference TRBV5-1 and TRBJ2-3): KAGVTQTPRYLIKTRGQQVTLSCSPISGHRSVSWYQQTPGQGLQFLFEYFSETQRNKGNFPGRFSGRQFSNSRSEMNVSTLELGDSALYLCASSLADRGDTQYFGPGTRLTVL.

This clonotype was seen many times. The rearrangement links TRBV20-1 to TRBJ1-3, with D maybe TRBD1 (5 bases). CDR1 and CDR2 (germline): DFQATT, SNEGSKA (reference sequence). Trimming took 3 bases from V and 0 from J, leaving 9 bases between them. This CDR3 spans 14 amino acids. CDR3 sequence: CSARAGGSGNTIYF. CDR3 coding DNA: TGCAGTGCTAGGGCGGGGGGCTCTGGAAACACCATATATTTT.

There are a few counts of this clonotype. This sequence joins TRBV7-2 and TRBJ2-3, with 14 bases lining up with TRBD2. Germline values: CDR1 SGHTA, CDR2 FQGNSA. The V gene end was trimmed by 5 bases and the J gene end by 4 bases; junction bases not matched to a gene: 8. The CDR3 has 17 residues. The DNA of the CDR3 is TGTGCCAGCAGCCCCCTGGGACTAGCGGGAGCAGCAGATACGCAGTATTTT. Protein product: CASSPLGLAGAADTQYF.

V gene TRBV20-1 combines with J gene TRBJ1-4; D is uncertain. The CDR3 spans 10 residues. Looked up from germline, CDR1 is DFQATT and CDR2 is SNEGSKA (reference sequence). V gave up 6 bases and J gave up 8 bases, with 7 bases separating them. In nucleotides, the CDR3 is TGCAGTGCCATTGGAGAAAAACTGTTTTTT. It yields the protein CSAIGEKLFF.

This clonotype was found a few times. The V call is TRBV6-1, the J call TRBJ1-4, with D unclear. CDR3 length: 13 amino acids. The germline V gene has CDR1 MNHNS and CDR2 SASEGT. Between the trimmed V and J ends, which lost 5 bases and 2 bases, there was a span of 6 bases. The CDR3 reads CASSYWTNEKLFF. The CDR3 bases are TGTGCCAGCAGTTATTGGACTAATGAAAAACTGTTTTTT.

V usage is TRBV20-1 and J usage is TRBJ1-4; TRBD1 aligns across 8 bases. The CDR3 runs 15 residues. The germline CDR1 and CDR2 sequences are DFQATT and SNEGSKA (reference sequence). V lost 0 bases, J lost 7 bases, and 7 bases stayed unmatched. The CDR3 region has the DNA TGCAGTGCTAGAGATCTGGGCAGGGGGCGTGAAAAACTGTTTTTT. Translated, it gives CSARDLGRGREKLFF.

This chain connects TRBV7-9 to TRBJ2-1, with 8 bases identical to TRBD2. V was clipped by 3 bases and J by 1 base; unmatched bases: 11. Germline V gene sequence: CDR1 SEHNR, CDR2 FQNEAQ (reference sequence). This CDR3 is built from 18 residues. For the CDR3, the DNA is TGTGCCAGCAGCTTGGGTAGCGGGGTCCCATTATCCTACAATGAGCAGTTCTTC. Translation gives CASSLGSGVPLSYNEQFF.

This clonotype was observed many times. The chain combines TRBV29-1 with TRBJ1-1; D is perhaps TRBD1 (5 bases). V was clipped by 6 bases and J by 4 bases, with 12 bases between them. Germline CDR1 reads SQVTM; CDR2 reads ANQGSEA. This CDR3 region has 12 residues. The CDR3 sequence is CSVNGGGTEAFF. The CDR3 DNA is TGCAGCGTGAACGGCGGGGGCACTGAAGCTTTCTTT.

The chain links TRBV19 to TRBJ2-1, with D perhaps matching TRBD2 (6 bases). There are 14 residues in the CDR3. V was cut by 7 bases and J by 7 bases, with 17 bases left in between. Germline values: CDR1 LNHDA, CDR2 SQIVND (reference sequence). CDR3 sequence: CASTINRRGNEQFF. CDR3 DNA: TGTGCCAGTACCATAAATAGGAGGGGTAATGAGCAGTTCTTC.

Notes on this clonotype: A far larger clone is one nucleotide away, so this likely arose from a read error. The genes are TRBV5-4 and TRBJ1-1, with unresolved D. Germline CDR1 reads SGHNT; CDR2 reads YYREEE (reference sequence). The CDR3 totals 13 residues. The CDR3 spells CAGSLGLNTEAFF. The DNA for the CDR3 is TGTGCCGGCAGCTTAGGGTTGAACACTGAAGCTTTCTTT.

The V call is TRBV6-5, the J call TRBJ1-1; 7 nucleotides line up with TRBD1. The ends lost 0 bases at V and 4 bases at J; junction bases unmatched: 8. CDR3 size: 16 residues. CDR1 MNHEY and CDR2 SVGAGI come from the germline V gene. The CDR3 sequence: CASSYSTGVGVTEAFF. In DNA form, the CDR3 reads TGTGCCAGCAGTTACTCAACAGGGGTAGGTGTCACTGAAGCTTTCTTT.

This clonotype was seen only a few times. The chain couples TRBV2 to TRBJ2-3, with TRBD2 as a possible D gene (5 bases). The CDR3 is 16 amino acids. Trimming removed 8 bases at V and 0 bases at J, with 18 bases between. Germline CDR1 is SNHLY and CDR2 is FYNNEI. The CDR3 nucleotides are TGTGCCAGCCGCGACTATATTATTACTAGCACAGATACGCAGTATTTT. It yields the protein CASRDYIITSTDTQYF.

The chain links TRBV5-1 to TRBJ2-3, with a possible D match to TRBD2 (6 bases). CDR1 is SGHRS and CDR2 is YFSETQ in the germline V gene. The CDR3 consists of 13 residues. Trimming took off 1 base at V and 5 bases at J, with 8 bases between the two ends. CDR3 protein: CASSLRRGDTQYF. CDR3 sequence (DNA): TGCGCCAGCAGCTTGAGGCGGGGAGATACGCAGTATTTT. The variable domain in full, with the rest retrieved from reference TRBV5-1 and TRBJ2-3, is KAGVTQTPRYLIKTRGQQVTLSCSPISGHRSVSWYQQTPGQGLQFLFEYFSETQRNKGNFPGRFSGRQFSNSRSEMNVSTLELGDSALYLCASSLRRGDTQYFGPGTRLTVL.

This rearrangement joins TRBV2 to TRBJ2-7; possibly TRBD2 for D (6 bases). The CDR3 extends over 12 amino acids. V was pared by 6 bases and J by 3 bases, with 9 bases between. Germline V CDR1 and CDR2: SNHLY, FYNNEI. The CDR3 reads CASRGGVYEQYF. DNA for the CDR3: TGTGCCAGCAGGGGGGGAGTCTACGAGCAGTACTTC.